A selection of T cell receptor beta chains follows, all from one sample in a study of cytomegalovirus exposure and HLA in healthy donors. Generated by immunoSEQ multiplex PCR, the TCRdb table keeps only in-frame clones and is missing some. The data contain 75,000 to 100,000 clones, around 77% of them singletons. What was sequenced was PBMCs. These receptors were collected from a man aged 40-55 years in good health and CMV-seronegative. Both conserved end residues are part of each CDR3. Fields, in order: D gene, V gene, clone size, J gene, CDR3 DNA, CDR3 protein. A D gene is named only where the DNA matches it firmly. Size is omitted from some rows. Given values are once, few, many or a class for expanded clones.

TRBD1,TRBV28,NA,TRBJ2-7,TGTGCCAGCAATAGACAGGGGGGGCCCTACGAGCAGTACTTC,CASNRQGGPYEQYF
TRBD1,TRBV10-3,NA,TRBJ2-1,TGTGCCACCGAGGGGTTGGGGACAGGAGACAATGAGCAGTTCTTC,CATEGLGTGDNEQFF
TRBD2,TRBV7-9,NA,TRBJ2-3,TGTGCCAGCAGCGTCGGGACGGGAGGATCGCAGTATTTT,CASSVGTGGSQYF
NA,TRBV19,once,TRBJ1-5,TGTGCCAGTAGTCAGGGGCCCCAATATAGCAATCAGCCCCAGCATTTT,CASSQGPQYSNQPQHF
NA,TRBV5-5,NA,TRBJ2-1,TGTGCCAGCAGACAGGACAGCACAGGTGAGCAGTTCTTC,CASRQDSTGEQFF
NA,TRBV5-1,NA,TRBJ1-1,TGCGCCAGCAGCTTGTCAGGGATGGGTGAAGCTTTCTTT,CASSLSGMGEAFF
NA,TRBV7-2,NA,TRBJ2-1,TGTGCCAGCAGGGGCGGCAGGGGGGAGTACAATGAGCAGTTCTTC,CASRGGRGEYNEQFF
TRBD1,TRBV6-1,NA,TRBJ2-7,TGTGCCAGCAGTGACGCTGGGACAGTCTCCTACGAGCAGTACTTC,CASSDAGTVSYEQYF
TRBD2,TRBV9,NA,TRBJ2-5,TGTGCCAGCTCAGTAGGGACTAGCGGGGGGGCCGGGGAGACCCAGTACTTC,CASSVGTSGGAGETQYF
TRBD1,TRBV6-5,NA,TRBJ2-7,TGTGCCAGCAGTTATAAGGGACAGGGGACCTACGAGCAGTACTTC,CASSYKGQGTYEQYF
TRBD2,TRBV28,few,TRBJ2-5,TGTGCCAGCAGTTTTCGTCTAGCGGGAGTCGGAGAGACCCAGTACTTC,CASSFRLAGVGETQYF
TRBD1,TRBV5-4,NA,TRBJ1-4,TGTGCCAGCAGCTCCGGGACAGACGAAAAACTGTTTTTT,CASSSGTDEKLFF
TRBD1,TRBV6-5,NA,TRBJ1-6,TGTGCCAGCAGTTACACGACAGGGGGCTTTAATTCACCCCTCCACTTT,CASSYTTGGFNSPLHF
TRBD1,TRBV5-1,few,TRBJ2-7,TGCGCCAGCAGCTGGATGACAGGGGCCTACGAGCAGTACTTC,CASSWMTGAYEQYF
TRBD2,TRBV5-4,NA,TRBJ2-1,TGTGCCAGCAGCCTCGGGGGGAATGAGCAGTTCTTC,CASSLGGNEQFF
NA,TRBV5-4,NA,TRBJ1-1,TGTGCCAGCAGCGAACGGAGGTTCGACACTGAAGCTTTCTTT,CASSERRFDTEAFF
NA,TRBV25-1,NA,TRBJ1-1,TGTGCCAGCAGCGATCTTTCCGGGATACCTTATAGTAGGACTGAAGCTTTCTTT,CASSDLSGIPYSRTEAFF
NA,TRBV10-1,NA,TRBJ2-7,TGCGCCAGCAGTGAGTCGACTCAGGGCACAGGTCCCTCCTACGAGCAGTACTTC,CASSESTQGTGPSYEQYF
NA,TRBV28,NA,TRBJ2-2,TGTGCCAGCTACCCCCAGGGAAACACCGGGGAGCTGTTTTTT,CASYPQGNTGELFF
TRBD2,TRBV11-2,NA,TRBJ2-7,TGTGCCAGCAGGTTACTAGCGGGGGGGTCCGAGCAGTACTTC,CASRLLAGGSEQYF
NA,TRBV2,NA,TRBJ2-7,TGTGCCAGCAGTGGGGGCAGGGGCTTCTACGAGCAGTACTTC,CASSGGRGFYEQYF
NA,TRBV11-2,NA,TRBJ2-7,TGTGCCAGCAGCTTAGGGAGACAGGCCGAGCAGTACTTC,CASSLGRQAEQYF
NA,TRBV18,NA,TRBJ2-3,TGTGCCAGCTCACCATTCGAGAGCACAGATACGCAGTATTTT,CASSPFESTDTQYF
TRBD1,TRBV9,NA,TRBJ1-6,TGTGCCAGCAGCGAAGCACAGGGGACCTCCTATAATTCACCCCTCCACTTT,CASSEAQGTSYNSPLHF
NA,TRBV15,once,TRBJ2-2,TGTGCCACCAGGACCCAGGGTGGCGGCACCGGGGAGCTGTTTTTT,CATRTQGGGTGELFF
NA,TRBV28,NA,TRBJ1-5,TGTGCCAGCAGTTTACGACGGACAGTTAATCAGCCCCAGCATTTT,CASSLRRTVNQPQHF
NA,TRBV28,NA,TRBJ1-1,TGTGCCAGCAGTACCATAGGGGGAACTGAAGCTTTCTTT,CASSTIGGTEAFF